This TCR beta chain was sequenced for a study of graft-versus-host responses after intestinal transplantation. The method was immunoSEQ multiplex PCR; TCRdb's version includes in-frame clones alone and lacks a portion of them. The sample has about 9,900 clones, around 94% seen once. Concerning this clone itself: Its antigen remains unidentified.

General observations from the study: Researchers found peak circulating GvH clone levels linked to early post-transplant HvG declines.

Sequencing was performed on PBMCs, taken 8 days after intestinal transplant. This clonotype originated in a human patient who received an intestinal transplant, so some T cells may come from the graft donor.

The CDR3 bases are TGTGCCAGCAGTTTAAGGACAGGGGGCAATCAGCCCCAGCATTTT. This gives the protein CASSLRTGGNQPQHF. The V and J genes are TRBV28 and TRBJ1-5; the match to TRBD1 covers 9 bases. CDR1 MDHEN and CDR2 SYDVKM come from the germline V gene. The CDR3 loop spans 15 amino acids. The V segment lost 2 bases and the J segment 2 bases; nucleotides outside the gene matches: 1.